This is a list of T cell receptor beta chains from one sample in a study of cytomegalovirus exposure and HLA in healthy donors. Method: immunoSEQ multiplex PCR; TCRdb's copy keeps in-frame clones and lacks some. This repertoire shows about 360,000 clones, 80% to 90% found once; its top ten account for roughly 0.83%. The sample taken for sequencing was PBMCs. These TCRs come from a woman aged 18-30 years in good health and CMV-seronegative. Both conserved end residues are trimmed from each CDR3. Fields, in order: CDR3 length, J gene, V gene, clone size, CDR3 protein. Size values are once, few and many counts, or a class for expanded clones, and some rows have none.

length: 12; J: TRBJ2-1; V: TRBV27; size: NA; CDR3: ATSLSRGSREQF
length: 13; J: TRBJ1-5; V: TRBV28; size: NA; CDR3: ASSFVGAVNQPQH
length: 14; J: TRBJ2-7; V: TRBV27; size: NA; CDR3: ASSRLRAGKDYEQY
length: 11; J: TRBJ1-1; V: TRBV6-5; size: NA; CDR3: ASSQTRGTEAF
length: 11; J: TRBJ1-1; V: TRBV6-5; size: many; CDR3: ASSQFSGTEAF
length: 11; J: TRBJ1-4; V: TRBV6-1; size: NA; CDR3: ASSLPYNEKLF
length: 13; J: TRBJ1-5; V: TRBV19; size: NA; CDR3: ASSQGQVFNQPQH
length: 12; J: TRBJ2-1; V: TRBV28; size: NA; CDR3: ASSLRTGGREQF
length: 12; J: TRBJ1-1; V: TRBV15; size: NA; CDR3: ATSRTGENTEAF
length: 11; J: TRBJ1-2; V: TRBV18; size: NA; CDR3: ASSQGQMEGYT
length: 13; J: TRBJ2-2; V: TRBV2; size: NA; CDR3: ASRDVAGGSGELF
length: 11; J: TRBJ2-4; V: TRBV11-1; size: NA; CDR3: ASSAAGTSIQY
length: 12; J: TRBJ1-6; V: TRBV30; size: NA; CDR3: AWTLGLRNSPLH
length: 12; J: TRBJ1-4; V: TRBV7-8; size: NA; CDR3: ASSSGTGGLRLF
length: 13; J: TRBJ2-1; V: TRBV7-3; size: NA; CDR3: ASSPGTSIRDEQF
length: 14; J: TRBJ2-2; V: TRBV6-6; size: NA; CDR3: ASTNGRAIRTGELF
length: 13; J: TRBJ2-1; V: TRBV6-5; size: NA; CDR3: ASSYYGGEYNEQF
length: 14; J: TRBJ1-4; V: TRBV6-5; size: NA; CDR3: ASSYDRFAANEKLF
length: 12; J: TRBJ2-7; V: TRBV19; size: NA; CDR3: ASSPLGSPYEQY
length: 13; J: TRBJ1-1; V: TRBV18; size: NA; CDR3: ASSLGQVEGTEAF
length: 12; J: TRBJ1-2; V: TRBV29-1; size: NA; CDR3: SVEKGQGADGYT
length: 12; J: TRBJ1-4; V: TRBV4-1; size: NA; CDR3: ASSHGTGNEKLF
length: 14; J: TRBJ1-1; V: TRBV27; size: NA; CDR3: ASSLGRTGMNTEAF
length: 16; J: TRBJ2-5; V: TRBV5-6; size: NA; CDR3: ASSFGLAGHTRTETQY
length: 10; J: TRBJ1-3; V: TRBV30; size: once; CDR3: AWSAIGNTIY
length: 16; J: TRBJ2-1; V: TRBV14; size: NA; CDR3: ASSQDVLAPSSYNEQF
length: 14; J: TRBJ2-1; V: TRBV19; size: NA; CDR3: ASSPQAGGRDNEQF
length: 10; J: TRBJ2-1; V: TRBV7-9; size: NA; CDR3: ASGYSYNEQF